The clone carrying this T cell receptor beta chain was recorded many times. The germline gives CDR1 SGHRS, CDR2 YFSETQ. Trimming left V 6 bases short and J 5 bases short, with 25 bases between. The CDR3 is 17 residues long. This sample stems from a study of spatial heterogeneity in lung cancer. Study at large: The donor population consisted of approximately 70 patients with untreated, early-stage non-small cell lung cancer.

From the 5' RACE reads, TCRdb called clonotypes with MiXCR, one entry per CDR3 protein. The sample records 9,500 to 12,000 distinct CDR3 sequences, about a tenth being singletons. Time point meaning: blood at routine non-recurrence follow-up after resection. This specimen consisted of PBMCs, obtained at follow-up. The TCR originated in a female donor with early-stage non-small cell lung cancer. This chain links TRBV5-1 with TRBJ2-3; D remains ambiguous. The CDR3 here is CASTPPGGAALGDTQYF. The CDR3 coding sequence is TGCGCCAGCACCCCCCCGGGCGGAGCAGCGCTTGGAGATACGCAGTATTTT.